The table lists the clone carrying this T cell receptor beta chain with a few counts. Trimming stripped 6 bases from V and 8 bases from J, with 13 bases between. The CDR3 has 13 residues. These data originate in a study of blood T cells in healthy people across ages. Primers used in a second PCR of about 7 to 12 cycles were a sample-barcoded 5' primer and a J-beta primer mix. TCRdb analysed the 5' RACE reads with MiXCR anew, one entry per CDR3 protein. The sample yields under 2 million distinct CDR3 sequences, about 31% seen once. The sample providers were healthy Caucasian people from Russia, aged about 6 to 95.

The chain has TRBV12-3 or TRBV12-4 and TRBJ1-4, with D possibly matching TRBD1 (5 bases). The TCR originated in a woman in her 30s in good health. Sequencing was done on a sample of blood. This CDR3 is CASRSGLDEKLFF. Written as DNA, the CDR3 is TGTGCCAGCAGGTCGGGACTGGACGAAAAACTGTTTTTT.